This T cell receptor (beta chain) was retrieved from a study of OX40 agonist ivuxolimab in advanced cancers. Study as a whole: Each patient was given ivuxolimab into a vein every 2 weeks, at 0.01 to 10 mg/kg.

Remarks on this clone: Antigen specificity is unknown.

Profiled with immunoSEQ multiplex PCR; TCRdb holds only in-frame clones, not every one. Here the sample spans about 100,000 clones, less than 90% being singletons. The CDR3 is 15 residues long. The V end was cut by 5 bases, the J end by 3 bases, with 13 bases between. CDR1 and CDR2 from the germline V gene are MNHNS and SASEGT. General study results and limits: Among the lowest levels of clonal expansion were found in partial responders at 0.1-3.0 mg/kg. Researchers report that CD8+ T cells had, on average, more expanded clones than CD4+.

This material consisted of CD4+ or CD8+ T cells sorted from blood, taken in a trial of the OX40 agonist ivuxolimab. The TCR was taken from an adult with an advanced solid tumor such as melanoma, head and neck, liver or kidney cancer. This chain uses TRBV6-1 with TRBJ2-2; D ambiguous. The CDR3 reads CASSKVFFDTGELFF. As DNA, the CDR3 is TGTGCCAGCAGTAAGGTTTTTTTTGACACCGGGGAGCTGTTTTTT.